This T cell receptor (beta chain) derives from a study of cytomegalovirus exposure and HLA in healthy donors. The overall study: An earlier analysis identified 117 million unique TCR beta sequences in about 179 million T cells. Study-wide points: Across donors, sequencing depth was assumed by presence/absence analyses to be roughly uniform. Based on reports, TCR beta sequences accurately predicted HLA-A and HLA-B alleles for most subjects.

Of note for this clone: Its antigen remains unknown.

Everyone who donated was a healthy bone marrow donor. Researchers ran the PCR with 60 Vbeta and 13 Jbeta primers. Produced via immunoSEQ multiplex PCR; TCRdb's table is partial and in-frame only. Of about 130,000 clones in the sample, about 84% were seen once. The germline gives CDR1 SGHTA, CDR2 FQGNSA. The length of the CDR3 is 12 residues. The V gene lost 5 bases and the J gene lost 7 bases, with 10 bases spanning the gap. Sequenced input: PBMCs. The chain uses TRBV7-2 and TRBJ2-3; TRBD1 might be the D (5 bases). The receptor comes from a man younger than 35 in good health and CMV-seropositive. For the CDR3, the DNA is TGTGCCAGCAGCCTCCAGGGCCATACGCAGTATTTT. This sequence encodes CASSLQGHTQYF. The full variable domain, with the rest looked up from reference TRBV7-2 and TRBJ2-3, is GAGVSQSPSNKVTEKGKDVELRCDPISGHTALYWYRQSLGQGLEFLIYFQGNSAPDKSGLPSDRFSAERTGGSVSTLTIQRTQQEDSAVYLCASSLQGHTQYFGPGTRLTVL.